The 11 T cell receptor beta chains below were found in one sample sequenced in a study of PD-1 blockade in classical Hodgkin lymphoma. Following autologous stem cell transplantation, relapse occurred in every patient, and exposure to brentuximab vedotin varied. Profiling relied on immunoSEQ multiplex PCR, and the TCRdb table lists in-frame clones only, not all of them. This sample has roughly 38,000 clones, with about 86% found just once. The starting material was peripheral blood mononuclear cells (PBMCs), obtained before the second cycle of nivolumab. The receptors were gathered from a human donor with classical Hodgkin lymphoma.

The V and J genes are TRBV7-2 and TRBJ1-5, with unresolved D. Trimming removed 0 bases from V and 6 bases from J, with 9 bases in between. Germline V gene lookup returns CDR1 SGHTA and CDR2 FQGNSA. This CDR3 is built from 14 residues. The CDR3 nucleotides read TGTGCCAGCAGCTTAGCAGGGATGGGTCAGCCCCAGCATTTT. Protein product: CASSLAGMGQPQHF.

The rearrangement uses TRBV2 and TRBJ2-6, with D unclear. The CDR3 totals 14 residues. Per germline, CDR1 SNHLY and CDR2 FYNNEI. Deletions cut 6 bases from V and 0 bases from J, with 6 bases between. CDR3 sequence reads: CASRPFSGANVLTF. The CDR3, as DNA: TGTGCCAGCAGGCCATTCTCTGGGGCCAACGTCCTGACTTTC.

The chain employs TRBV5-4 and TRBJ2-3; D perhaps matches TRBD2 (6 bases). Trimming removed 1 base at V and 2 bases at J, with 17 bases between. Germline values: CDR1 SGHNT, CDR2 YYREEE (reference sequence). This CDR3 is 17 amino acids long. The CDR3 region is CASSLITGDEDTDTQYF. The CDR3 nucleotides are TGTGCCAGCAGCTTGATTACGGGAGATGAGGACACAGATACGCAGTATTTT.

The chain joins TRBV19 to TRBJ2-7; 10 nucleotides match TRBD2. The ends lost 10 bases at V and 3 bases at J; junction bases unmatched: 12. Per germline, CDR1 LNHDA and CDR2 SQIVND (reference sequence). The CDR3 length is 15 residues. CDR3 sequence: CATSQVAGGYYEQYF. The DNA of the CDR3 is TGTGCCACCAGTCAGGTAGCGGGAGGATACTACGAGCAGTACTTC.

This sequence joins TRBV6-1 and TRBJ2-7; tentative D call: TRBD1 (5 bases). Trimming removed 9 bases at V and 3 bases at J, with 18 bases between. This CDR3 is built from 14 residues. Germline V gene sequence: CDR1 MNHNS, CDR2 SASEGT. Written as DNA, the CDR3 is TGTGCCAGTACGGACATCCCGGGTTTCTACGAGCAGTACTTC. This encodes CASTDIPGFYEQYF.

The gene calls are TRBV10-3 and TRBJ1-2; tentative D call: TRBD1 (5 bases). This CDR3 comprises 14 residues. Germline loops: CDR1 ENHRY, CDR2 SYGVKD. The ends were cut back, 0 bases at V and 8 bases at J, with 13 bases in the middle. CDR3 coding DNA: TGTGCCATCAGTGAGTCTGAGACAGCGAAAGGCTACACCTTC. This translates into CAISESETAKGYTF.

The sample holds a few counts of this clone. The V gene is TRBV6-1, the J gene TRBJ2-7, with 7 bases aligning to TRBD1. Germline V gene data show CDR1 as MNHNS and CDR2 as SASEGT. The CDR3 runs to 14 residues. Losses at the gene ends were 5 bases for V and 2 bases for J; bases not matched to a gene: 6. The CDR3 spells CASSTGTEAYEQYF. The CDR3 coding sequence is TGTGCCAGCAGTACCGGGACAGAAGCCTACGAGCAGTACTTC.

The chain links TRBV14 to TRBJ2-5; 11 bases align to TRBD2. The CDR3 is 18 residues long. The junction had 10 bases not matched to a gene; V was cut back by 1 base and J by 3 bases. The germline gives CDR1 SGHDN, CDR2 FVKESK. As DNA, the CDR3 is TGTGCCAGCAGCCAAGGAGTTGTAGCTAGCGGGAGGAAAGAGACCCAGTACTTC. It yields the protein CASSQGVVASGRKETQYF.

This clone was counted a single time. This rearrangement joins TRBV28 to TRBJ2-7, with D possibly being TRBD2 (6 bases). The CDR3 covers 18 residues. V was shortened by 6 bases and J by 0 bases, with 24 bases between the two germline ends. Germline CDR1 reads MDHEN; CDR2 reads SYDVKM. CDR3 coding DNA: TGTGCCAGCAGCCCGAAGAGAGGGAGCGGGCACTACTCCTACGAGCAGTACTTC. This encodes CASSPKRGSGHYSYEQYF.

The genes are TRBV6-4 and TRBJ2-4, with D possibly matching TRBD1 (5 bases). The CDR3 length is 15 residues. CDR1 and CDR2 (germline): MRHNA, SNTAGT. V lost 3 bases and J lost 2, with 11 bases in between. The CDR3 coding sequence is TGTGCCAGCAGTGAGCAGGGTAGATCCAAAAACATTCAGTACTTC. Translated: CASSEQGRSKNIQYF.

The chain uses TRBV14 and TRBJ1-3, with D hard to call. Trimming took 0 bases from V and 1 from J, leaving 4 bases between them. CDR1 and CDR2 (germline): SGHDN, FVKESK. The CDR3 is made up of 14 amino acids. The CDR3 reads CASSQDGSGNTIYF. CDR3 bases: TGTGCCAGCAGCCAAGACGGTTCTGGAAACACCATATATTTT.